The sequence of this T cell receptor beta chain was determined in a study of blood T cells in healthy people across ages. CDR1 SQVTM and CDR2 ANQGSEA come from the germline V gene. CDR3 size: 16 residues. This clonotype appeared a few times. An end of the junction does not agree with germline; a read error may underlie this. A second roughly 7 to 12 cycle PCR used barcoded and J-beta primers. A single record per CDR3 protein comes from TCRdb applying MiXCR to the 5' RACE reads. Of 550,000 to 750,000 distinct CDR3 sequences listed, around a fifth are singletons. Sequences were obtained from blood. This sequence was found in a man in his sixties or seventies in good health. The chain is built from TRBV29-1 and TRBJ2-5; D is perhaps TRBD2 (7 bases). The end of the DNA is better explained by TRBJ2-1, so the J call may be wrong. The CDR3 nucleotides read TGCAGCGTCGAAGGGGGACTAACGGGAAACGACAATGAGCAGTTCTTC. Protein: CSVEGGLTGNDNEQFF.